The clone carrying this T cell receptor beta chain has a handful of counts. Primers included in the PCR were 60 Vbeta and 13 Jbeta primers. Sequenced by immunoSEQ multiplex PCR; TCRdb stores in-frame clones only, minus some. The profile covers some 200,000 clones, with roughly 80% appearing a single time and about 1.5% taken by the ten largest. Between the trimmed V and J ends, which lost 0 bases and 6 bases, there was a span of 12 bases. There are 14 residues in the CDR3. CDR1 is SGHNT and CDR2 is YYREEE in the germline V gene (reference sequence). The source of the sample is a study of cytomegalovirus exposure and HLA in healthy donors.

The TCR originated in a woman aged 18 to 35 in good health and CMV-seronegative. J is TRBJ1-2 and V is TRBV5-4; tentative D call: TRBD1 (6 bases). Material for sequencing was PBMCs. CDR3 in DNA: TGTGCCAGCAGCTTGGTCGGACAGCTAAATGGCTACACCTTC. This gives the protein CASSLVGQLNGYTF.